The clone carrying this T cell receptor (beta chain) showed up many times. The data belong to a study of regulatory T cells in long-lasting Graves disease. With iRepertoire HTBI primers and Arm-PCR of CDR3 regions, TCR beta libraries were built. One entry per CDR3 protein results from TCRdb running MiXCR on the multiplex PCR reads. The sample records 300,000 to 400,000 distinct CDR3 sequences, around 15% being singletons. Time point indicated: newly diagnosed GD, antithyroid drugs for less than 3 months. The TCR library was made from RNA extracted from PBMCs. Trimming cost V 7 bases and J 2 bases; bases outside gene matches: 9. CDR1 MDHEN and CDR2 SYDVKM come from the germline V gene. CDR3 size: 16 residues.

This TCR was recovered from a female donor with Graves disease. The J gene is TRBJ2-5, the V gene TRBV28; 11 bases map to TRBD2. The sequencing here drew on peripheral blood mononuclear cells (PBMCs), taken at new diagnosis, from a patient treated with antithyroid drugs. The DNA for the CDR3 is TGTGCCAGCATCCAAGGGGGACTAGCGGAACAAGAGACCCAGTACTTC. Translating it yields CASIQGGLAEQETQYF.